The present entry profiles one T cell receptor beta chain with its context. Its antigen is unidentified. CDR3 size: 15 residues. V was clipped by 1 base and J by 2 bases; unmatched bases: 4. Per germline, CDR1 LGHNA and CDR2 YSLEER. Sequencing used immunoSEQ multiplex PCR; TCRdb keeps in-frame clones, though not all of them. The sample carries 65,000 to 90,000 clones, 75% to 95% recorded once. These data are taken from a study of OX40 agonist ivuxolimab in advanced cancers. About the research overall: Mean age roughly 65 years, range about 23 to 80; about 81% male. Three patients, one with hepatocellular carcinoma and two with cutaneous melanoma, responded partially. Overall study findings and caveats: Expanded clones tended on average to be more numerous among CD8+ T cells than CD4+.

The chain employs TRBV4-3 and TRBJ2-7; 8 nucleotides line up with TRBD2. Specimen: CD4+ or CD8+ T cells sorted from blood, collected in a trial of the OX40 agonist ivuxolimab. The origin of this receptor is an adult with an advanced solid tumor such as melanoma, head and neck, liver or kidney cancer. The chain's CDR3 is CASSQVLAGPYEQYF. CDR3 DNA: TGCGCCAGCAGCCAAGTGCTAGCGGGTCCCTACGAGCAGTACTTC.